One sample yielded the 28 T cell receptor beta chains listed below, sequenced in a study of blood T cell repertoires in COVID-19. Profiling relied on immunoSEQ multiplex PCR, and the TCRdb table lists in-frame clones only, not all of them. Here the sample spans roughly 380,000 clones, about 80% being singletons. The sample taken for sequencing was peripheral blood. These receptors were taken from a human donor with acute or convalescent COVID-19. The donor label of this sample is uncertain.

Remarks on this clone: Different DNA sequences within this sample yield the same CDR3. The chain's CDR3 is CASSPPGQGRYGYTF. In DNA, the CDR3 is TGTGCCAGCTCACCCCCGGGACAGGGACGCTATGGCTACACCTTC. The chain employs TRBV18 and TRBJ1-2; 9 nucleotides agree with TRBD1. Per the germline V gene, CDR1 is KGHSH and CDR2 is LQKENI. Trimming removed 3 bases from V and 4 bases from J; junction bases left unmatched: 6. The CDR3 runs to 15 residues.

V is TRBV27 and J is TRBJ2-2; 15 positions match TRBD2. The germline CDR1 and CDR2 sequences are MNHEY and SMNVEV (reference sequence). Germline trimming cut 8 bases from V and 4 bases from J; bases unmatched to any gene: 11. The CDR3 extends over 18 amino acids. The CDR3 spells CASLRGLAGGRATGELFF. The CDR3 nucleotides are TGTGCCAGCCTTAGGGGACTAGCGGGGGGTAGAGCCACCGGGGAGCTGTTTTTT.

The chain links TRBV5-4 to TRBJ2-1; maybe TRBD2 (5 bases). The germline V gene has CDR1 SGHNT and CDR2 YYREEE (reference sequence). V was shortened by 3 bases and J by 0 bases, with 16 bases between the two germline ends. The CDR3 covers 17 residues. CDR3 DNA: TGTGCCAGCAGCTCCTACCGGGGATTCGGCTCCTACAATGAGCAGTTCTTC. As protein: CASSSYRGFGSYNEQFF.

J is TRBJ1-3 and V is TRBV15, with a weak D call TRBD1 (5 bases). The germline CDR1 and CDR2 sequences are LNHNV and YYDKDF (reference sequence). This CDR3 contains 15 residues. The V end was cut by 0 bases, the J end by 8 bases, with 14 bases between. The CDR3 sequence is CATSREGRAVDTIYF. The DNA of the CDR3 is TGTGCCACCAGCAGAGAGGGCAGGGCGGTAGACACCATATATTTT.

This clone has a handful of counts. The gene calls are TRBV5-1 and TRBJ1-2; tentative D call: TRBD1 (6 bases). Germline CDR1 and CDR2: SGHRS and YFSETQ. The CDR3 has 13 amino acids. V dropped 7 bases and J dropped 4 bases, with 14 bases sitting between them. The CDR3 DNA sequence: TGCGCCAGCTCCGACGGACAGATCTATGGCTACACCTTC. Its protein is CASSDGQIYGYTF. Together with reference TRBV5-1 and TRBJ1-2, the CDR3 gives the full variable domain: KAGVTQTPRYLIKTRGQQVTLSCSPISGHRSVSWYQQTPGQGLQFLFEYFSETQRNKGNFPGRFSGRQFSNSRSEMNVSTLELGDSALYLCASSDGQIYGYTFGSGTRLTVV.

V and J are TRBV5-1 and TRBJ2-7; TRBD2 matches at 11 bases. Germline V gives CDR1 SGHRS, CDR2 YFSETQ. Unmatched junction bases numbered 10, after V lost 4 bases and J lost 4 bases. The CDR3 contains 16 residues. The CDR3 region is CASSPLLAGGLYEQYF. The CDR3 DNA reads TGCGCCAGCAGCCCCCTTTTAGCGGGAGGGCTTTACGAGCAGTACTTC.

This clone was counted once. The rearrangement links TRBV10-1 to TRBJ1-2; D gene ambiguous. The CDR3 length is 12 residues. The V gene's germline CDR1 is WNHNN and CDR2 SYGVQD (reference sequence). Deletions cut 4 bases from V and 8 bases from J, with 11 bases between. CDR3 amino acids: CASSGFSGGYTF. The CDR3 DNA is TGCGCCAGCAGTGGGTTTAGCGGCGGCTACACCTTC.

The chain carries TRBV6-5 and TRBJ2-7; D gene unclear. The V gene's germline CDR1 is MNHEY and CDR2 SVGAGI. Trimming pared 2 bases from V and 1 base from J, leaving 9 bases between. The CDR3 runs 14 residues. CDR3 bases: TGTGCCAGCAGTTACACTGACGGGTCCTACGAGCAGTACTTC. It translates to CASSYTDGSYEQYF.

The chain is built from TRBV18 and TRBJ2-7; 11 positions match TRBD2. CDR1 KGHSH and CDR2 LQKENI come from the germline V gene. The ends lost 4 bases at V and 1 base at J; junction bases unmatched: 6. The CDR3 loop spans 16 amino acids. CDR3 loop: CASSLVSGRGSYEQYF. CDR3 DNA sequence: TGTGCCAGCTCACTAGTTAGCGGGAGGGGATCCTACGAGCAGTACTTC.

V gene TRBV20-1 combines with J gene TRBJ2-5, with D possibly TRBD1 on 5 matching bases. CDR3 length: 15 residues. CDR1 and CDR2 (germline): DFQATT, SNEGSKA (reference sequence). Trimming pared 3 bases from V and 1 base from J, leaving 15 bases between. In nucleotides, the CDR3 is TGCAGTGCTAGTAGGGGCGAATACATCCAAGAGACCCAGTACTTC. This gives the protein CSASRGEYIQETQYF.

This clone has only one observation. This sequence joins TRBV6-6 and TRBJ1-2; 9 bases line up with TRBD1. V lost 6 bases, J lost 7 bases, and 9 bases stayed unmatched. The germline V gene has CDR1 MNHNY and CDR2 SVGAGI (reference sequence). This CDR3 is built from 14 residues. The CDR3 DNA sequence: TGTGCCAGCAGCGACAGGGGGAAGGTAGCTGGCTACACCTTC. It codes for CASSDRGKVAGYTF.

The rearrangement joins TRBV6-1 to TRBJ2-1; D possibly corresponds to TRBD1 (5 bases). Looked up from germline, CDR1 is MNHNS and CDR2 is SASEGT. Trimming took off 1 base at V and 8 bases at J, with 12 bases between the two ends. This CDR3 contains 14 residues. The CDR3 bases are TGTGCCAGCAGTGAAGGGGGCGGTAGACATGAGCAGTTCTTC. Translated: CASSEGGGRHEQFF.

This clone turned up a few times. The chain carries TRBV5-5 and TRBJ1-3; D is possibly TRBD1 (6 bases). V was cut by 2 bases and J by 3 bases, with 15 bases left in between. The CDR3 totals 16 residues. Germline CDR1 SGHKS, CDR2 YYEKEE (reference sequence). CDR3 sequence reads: CASSLSGARDGNTIYF. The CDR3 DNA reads TGTGCCAGCAGCTTATCAGGGGCGAGGGATGGAAACACCATATATTTT.

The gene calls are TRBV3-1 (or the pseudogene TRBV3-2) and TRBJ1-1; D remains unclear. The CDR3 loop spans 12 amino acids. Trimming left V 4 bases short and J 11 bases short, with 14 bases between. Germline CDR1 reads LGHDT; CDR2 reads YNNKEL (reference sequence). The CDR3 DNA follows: TGTGCCAGCAGCCTCTATCCCGGGGAGGCTTTCTTT. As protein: CASSLYPGEAFF.

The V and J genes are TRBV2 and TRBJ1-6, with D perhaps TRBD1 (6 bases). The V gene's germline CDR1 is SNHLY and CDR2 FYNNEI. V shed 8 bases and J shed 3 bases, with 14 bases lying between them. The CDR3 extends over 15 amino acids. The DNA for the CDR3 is TGTGCCAGCTCACAGGGTGGCAGCTATAATTCACCCCTCCACTTT. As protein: CASSQGGSYNSPLHF.

The CDR3 DNA reads as TGTGCCAGCAGCTTAGGAGCAGGGGGCCCTGGAGCCGGGGAGCTGTTTTTT. Translating gives CASSLGAGGPGAGELFF. The chain employs TRBV7-6 and TRBJ2-2; 8 bases map to TRBD1. Unmatched junction bases numbered 10, after V lost 1 base and J lost 6 bases. The CDR3 covers 17 residues. Germline V CDR1 and CDR2: SGHVS, FNYEAQ.

The CDR3 DNA sequence: TGTGCCAGCAGCAAAACCGGGACAGGCTCCACCGGGGAGCTGTTTTTT. Residues: CASSKTGTGSTGELFF. The gene calls are TRBV7-2 and TRBJ2-2; 8 bases match TRBD1. Trimming removed 5 bases from V and 4 bases from J; junction bases left unmatched: 9. This CDR3 spans 16 amino acids. Germline assignment: CDR1 SGHTA and CDR2 FQGNSA.

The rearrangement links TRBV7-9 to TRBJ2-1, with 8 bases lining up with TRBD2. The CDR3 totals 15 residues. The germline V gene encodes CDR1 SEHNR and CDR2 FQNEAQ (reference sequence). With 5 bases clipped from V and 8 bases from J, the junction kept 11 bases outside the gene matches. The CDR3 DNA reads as TGTGCCAGCAGCCAGGTTGTTAGCGGGGCCCATGAGCAGTTCTTC. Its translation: CASSQVVSGAHEQFF.

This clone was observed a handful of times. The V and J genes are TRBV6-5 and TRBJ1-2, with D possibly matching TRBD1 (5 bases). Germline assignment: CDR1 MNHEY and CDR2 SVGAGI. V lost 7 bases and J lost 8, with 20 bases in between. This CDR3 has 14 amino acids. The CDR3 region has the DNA TGTGCCAGCACTTCTCCGGGGGGTTATCGAGGCTACACCTTC. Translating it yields CASTSPGGYRGYTF.

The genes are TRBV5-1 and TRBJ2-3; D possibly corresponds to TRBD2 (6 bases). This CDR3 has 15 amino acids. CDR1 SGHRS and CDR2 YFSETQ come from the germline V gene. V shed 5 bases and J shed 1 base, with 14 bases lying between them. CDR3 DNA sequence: TGCGCCAGCAGACCCGGGACTTCCCGCACAGATACGCAGTATTTT. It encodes CASRPGTSRTDTQYF.

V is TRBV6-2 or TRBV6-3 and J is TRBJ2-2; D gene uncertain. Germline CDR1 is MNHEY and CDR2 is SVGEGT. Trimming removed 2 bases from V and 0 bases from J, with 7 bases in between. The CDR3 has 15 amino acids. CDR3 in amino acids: CASSYLRANTGELFF. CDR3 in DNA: TGTGCCAGCAGTTACCTCCGGGCGAACACCGGGGAGCTGTTTTTT.

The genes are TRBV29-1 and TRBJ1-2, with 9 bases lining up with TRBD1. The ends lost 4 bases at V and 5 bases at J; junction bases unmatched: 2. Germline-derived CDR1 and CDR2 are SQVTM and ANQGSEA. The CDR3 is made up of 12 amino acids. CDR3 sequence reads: CSVGGQGYGYTF. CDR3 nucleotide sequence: TGCAGCGTTGGTGGACAGGGGTATGGCTACACCTTC.

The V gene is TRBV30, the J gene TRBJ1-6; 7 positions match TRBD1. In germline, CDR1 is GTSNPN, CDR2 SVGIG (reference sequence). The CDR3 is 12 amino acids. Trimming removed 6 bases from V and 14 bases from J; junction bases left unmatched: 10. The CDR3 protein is CACMTGPRTLHF. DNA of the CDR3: TGTGCCTGTATGACAGGGCCCAGGACCCTCCACTTT.

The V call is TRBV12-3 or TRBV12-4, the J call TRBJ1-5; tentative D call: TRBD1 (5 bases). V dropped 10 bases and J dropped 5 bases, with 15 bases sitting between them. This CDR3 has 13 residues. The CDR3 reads CATTGSPYQPQHF. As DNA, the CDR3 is TGTGCCACTACAGGTTCCCCCTATCAGCCCCAGCATTTT.

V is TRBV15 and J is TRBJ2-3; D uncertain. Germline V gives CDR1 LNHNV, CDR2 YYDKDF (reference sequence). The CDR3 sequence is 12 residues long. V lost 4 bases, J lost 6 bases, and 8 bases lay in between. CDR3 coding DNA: TGTGCCACCAGCACTTGGCGGGATACGCAGTATTTT. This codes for CATSTWRDTQYF.

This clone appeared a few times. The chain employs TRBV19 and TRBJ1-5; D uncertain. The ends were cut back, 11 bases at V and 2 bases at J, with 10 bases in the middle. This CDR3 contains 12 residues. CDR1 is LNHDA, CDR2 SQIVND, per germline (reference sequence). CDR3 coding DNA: TGTGCCGGAGGGCTAGGCAATCAGCCCCAGCATTTT. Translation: CAGGLGNQPQHF.

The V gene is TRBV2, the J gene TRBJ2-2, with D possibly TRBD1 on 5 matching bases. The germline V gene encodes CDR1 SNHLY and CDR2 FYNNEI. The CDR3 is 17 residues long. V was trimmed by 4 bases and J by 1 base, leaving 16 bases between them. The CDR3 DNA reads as TGTGCCAGCAGTGGACAGACCATAGCTAGGAACACCGGGGAGCTGTTTTTT. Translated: CASSGQTIARNTGELFF.

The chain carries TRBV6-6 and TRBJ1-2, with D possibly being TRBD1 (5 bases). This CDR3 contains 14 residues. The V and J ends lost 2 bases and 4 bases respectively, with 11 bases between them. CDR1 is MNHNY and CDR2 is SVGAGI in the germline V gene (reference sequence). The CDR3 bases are TGTGCCAGCAGTTACCGGGGGGACGTCTATGGCTACACCTTC. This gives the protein CASSYRGDVYGYTF.